This entry is about one T cell receptor (beta chain). A few counts support this clonotype. Its antigen target is currently unknown. No base quality information exists; no much larger clone differs at one position. The data originate from a study of blood T cells in healthy people across ages (dated by TCRdb to the mid-2010s). Describing the broader study: Template switching captured roughly one uniquely barcoded TCR beta cDNA molecule per two T cells in model experiments. To track age-related changes in TCR beta repertoire diversity, the study relied on deep sequencing normalized with unique cDNA molecular identifiers. The donors were split into four age groups: young (average around 15 years), middle-aged (39), aged (approximately 60) and long-lived (over 75). To avoid experimental bias, donors of different ages were distributed randomly across sequencing lanes. The study analyzed two additional independent replicas of 1 million unique cDNA reads from the same blood draw for two donors, one aged 18 to 30 and one aged 80 or older.

From the germline V gene, CDR1 is MDHEN and CDR2 is SYDVKM. The germline ends are 10 bases apart after V is trimmed by 6 bases and J by 6 bases. The CDR3, cysteine through phenylalanine, is 12 amino acids long. The only DNA kept is the CDR3, 36 bases in frame from the first base. Donors were 35 to 40 systemically healthy Caucasian individuals from Russia aged roughly 6 to 95 years. Around 10 milliliters of peripheral blood were collected from each donor into EDTA-treated Vacutainer tubes. Ficoll-Paque density-gradient centrifugation was used to isolate PBMCs, with at least 6 million per sample. Trizol reagent was used to extract total RNA from PBMCs, with at least 5.5 micrograms per sample. For every donor, an aliquot of PBMCs went through flow cytometry to measure the percentages of naive CD45RAhigh/CD27high T cells. The library came from 5' RACE. These reads were obtained on an Illumina HiSeq 2500. A second PCR of about 6 to 11 cycles was performed with a sample-barcoded 5' primer and a J-beta primer mix. A unique molecular identifier was introduced onto each TCR beta cDNA molecule by a template-switch 5' adaptor carrying 12 random nucleotides. Each sample yielded at least 2.5 million CDR3-containing paired-end reads. First-strand cDNA synthesis was performed from all RNA using the Mint cDNA synthesis kit, with priming by a TRBC-specific oligonucleotide. Following uracil-DNA glycosylase treatment, all cDNA underwent a first 18-cycle PCR with the universal primers M1SS and BC2_uni_R. The paper's processing steps were these. For normalization, 1 million high-quality reads, each with a distinct molecular identifier, were randomly selected from each sample. Reads sharing molecular identifiers were discarded rather than binned into consensus sequences. MiTCR, with a Q25 quality threshold and the strictest error-elimination algorithm, was used for CDR3 identification, clonotype clustering and error correction. A nonparametric unseen species model with Euler transformation was used to estimate a lower bound on total TCR beta diversity. Starting from the raw public reads, TCRdb applied fastp trimming at Q25, assembled clones with MiXCR and retained in-frame beta chains. Rows are combined by CDR3 protein, so each entry shows the most common genes and DNA. These V and J calls are TCRdb output, not the study's own analysis. Across this sample there are just over 1 million distinct CDR3 sequences, with 45% seen only once. The ten most abundant clones make up about 19% of the sample.

What the research found in general, with its limitations: The CMV infection status of donors was not known, potentially confounding age-related changes in expanded clonotypes. Compared with the aged group, the long-lived group had more naive CD4+ T cells, fewer expanded clones and increased TCR diversity, suggesting age selection. Because profiling used bulk unsorted PBMCs, naive and antigen-experienced compartments could not be compared conclusively. Estimates of total diversity based on one million sequenced T cells were considered lower bounds and underestimates. Observed TCR beta diversity per million T cells fell roughly linearly with age, and a significant reduction was already apparent by age roughly 40. Observed TCR beta diversity correlated strongly with the percentage of naive T cells measured by flow cytometry.

The source of this sequence is an older woman in good health. Sequenced material: blood. The V and J genes are TRBV28 and TRBJ2-3, with no D gene named confidently. The base sequence is TGTGCCAGCAGCCCCAGGCCTGATACGCAGTATTTT. Its product reads: CASSPRPDTQYF.